Sequencing of this T cell receptor (beta chain) was carried out in a study of blood T cell repertoires in COVID-19. Trimming stripped 6 bases from V and 6 bases from J, with 21 bases between. CDR1 is KGHSH, CDR2 LQKENI, per germline. The CDR3 has 15 residues. TCRdb's copy holds only in-frame clones and misses some; the assay was immunoSEQ multiplex PCR. In the table there are about 74,000 clones, about 88% of which are singletons. The sequenced material came from peripheral blood. This sequence was found in a man aged 70 or older with active or convalescent COVID-19. This rearrangement joins TRBV18 to TRBJ2-7; TRBD2 might be the D (6 bases). CDR3 sequence reads: CASSTLMGEGGEQYF. The DNA of the CDR3 is TGTGCCAGCTCCACCCTCATGGGTGAGGGAGGCGAGCAGTACTTC.